This T cell receptor (beta chain) is from a study of molecular identifiers for immune sequencing clone quantification. The CDR3 contains 15 residues. In germline, CDR1 is GTSNPN, CDR2 SVGIG (reference sequence). V was trimmed by 0 bases and J by 0 bases, leaving 11 bases between them. This clonotype showed up just a few times. MiXCR, run by TCRdb on the PCR reads, gives a single entry per CDR3 protein. The table has around 480,000 distinct CDR3 sequences, about 20% seen once. The receptor's source is a human donor in good health. Some libraries in this study had Jurkat cell RNA spiked in. Sequencing input: naive CD8+ T cells from blood, with Jurkat cell RNA spiked in. The subset denotes: FACS-sorted CD8+CD4-CCR7+CD45RA+ naive T cells. J is TRBJ1-2 and V is TRBV30; D unclear. CDR3 sequence (DNA): TGTGCCTGGAGTGTAAGCCATTTAGCTAACTATGGCTACACCTTC. Its translation: CAWSVSHLANYGYTF.